This is a list of T cell receptor beta chains from one sample in a study of shared clonotypes between healthy human individuals. The repertoire was sequenced with immunoSEQ multiplex PCR; TCRdb's copy has only in-frame clones and lacks some. The sample includes 2 million to 2.5 million clones, approximately 96% of them seen just once. Specimen: naive CD4+ T cells sorted from blood. These receptors all stem from a man younger than 35 in good health. The CDR3 runs from the conserved cysteine through the conserved F or W. A D gene is named only where the DNA matches it firmly.

j_call,d_call,v_call,cdr3_nt,cdr3_aa
TRBJ1-5,-,TRBV5-1,TGCGCCAGCAGCTTGGTGGGGGGAAATCAGCCCCAGCATTTT,CASSLVGGNQPQHF
TRBJ2-5,TRBD1,TRBV19,TGTGCCAGTAGTAGGGACAGGGCAGTAGAGACCCAGTACTTC,CASSRDRAVETQYF
TRBJ2-1,TRBD2,TRBV11-2,TGTGCCAGCAGCTTAGATCAACTAGCGGGGGCGTACAATGAGCAGTTCTTC,CASSLDQLAGAYNEQFF
TRBJ1-5,-,TRBV6-1,TGTGCCAGCACCCCTGGCCCCCGTCCCCAGCATTTT,CASTPGPRPQHF
TRBJ1-6,TRBD1,TRBV5-1,TGCGCCAGCAGCTTTGACAGGGTGAACTCACCCCTCCACTTT,CASSFDRVNSPLHF
TRBJ2-1,-,TRBV6-5,TGTGCCAGCAGTACCCGAGGGGCGGGACGACTCGAACAGTTCTTC,CASSTRGAGRLEQFF
TRBJ1-1,-,TRBV6-6,TGTGCCAGCAGTTACCAACAGGGGAACACTGAAGCTTTCTTT,CASSYQQGNTEAFF
TRBJ2-3,TRBD2,TRBV9,TGTGCCAGCAGCATTCGGGGGGGCCCCACAGATACGCAGTATTTT,CASSIRGGPTDTQYF
TRBJ2-1,-,TRBV10-1,TGCGCCAGCACGGCAGCTAACAATGAGCAGTTCTTC,CASTAANNEQFF
TRBJ2-7,TRBD2,TRBV7-2,TGTGCCAGCAGCTTAGGTTTAGCGGGCTCCTACGAGCAGTACTTC,CASSLGLAGSYEQYF
TRBJ1-1,-,TRBV2,TGTGCCAGCGTTTCGTCGCCGAACACTGAAGCTTTCTTT,CASVSSPNTEAFF
TRBJ1-1,-,TRBV9,TGTGCCAGCAGCGCGGACATGAGGAACACTGAAGCTTTCTTT,CASSADMRNTEAFF
TRBJ2-1,-,TRBV2,TGTGCCAGCAGTGAAGGGGCTGCCCTCGGGAGAAATGAGCAGTTCTTC,CASSEGAALGRNEQFF
TRBJ1-6,-,TRBV18,TGTGCCAGCTCACCCCAGCGGCCGGATAATTCACCCCTCCACTTT,CASSPQRPDNSPLHF
TRBJ2-2,-,TRBV7-2,TGTGCCAGCAGCCCTGGGGTCACCGGGGAGCTGTTTTTT,CASSPGVTGELFF
TRBJ2-7,-,TRBV11-2,TGTGCCAGCAGCCCCGGAGGCCTCCCGTCGAACGAGCAGTACTTC,CASSPGGLPSNEQYF
TRBJ2-2,-,TRBV6-1,TGTGCCAGCACGGGGTTTCGAGTCGACACCGGGGAGCTGTTTTTT,CASTGFRVDTGELFF
TRBJ2-1,TRBD1,TRBV6-5,TGTGCCAGCAGTTACACCACAGGGGGCTCCTACAATGAGCAGTTCTTC,CASSYTTGGSYNEQFF
TRBJ2-7,TRBD2,TRBV7-8,TGTGCCAGCAGCCCTTGGGGGCCTAGCGGGGACCGCTCCTACGAGCAGTACTTC,CASSPWGPSGDRSYEQYF
TRBJ2-3,TRBD2,TRBV7-2,TGTGCCAGCAGCTTAGATGGCGGGAGTACAGATACGCAGTATTTT,CASSLDGGSTDTQYF
TRBJ1-6,TRBD1,TRBV2,TGTGCCGGCCAGGGGGATAATTCACCCCTCCACTTT,CAGQGDNSPLHF
TRBJ2-5,-,TRBV7-8,TGTGCCAGCAGCTTAGGCCAGGCGTTCCAAGAGACCCAGTACTTC,CASSLGQAFQETQYF
TRBJ2-3,TRBD2,TRBV14,TGTGCCAGCAGCAAACGACTAGCGGGGACAGATACGCAGTATTTT,CASSKRLAGTDTQYF
TRBJ1-2,-,TRBV6-1,TGTGCCAGCAGCGAAGGGAACTATGGCTACACCTTC,CASSEGNYGYTF